A selection of T cell receptor beta chains follows, all from one sample in a study of T cell repertoires in cytomegalovirus infection. Each CDR3 protein gets one entry after TCRdb re-called the reads with MiXCR. The repertoire holds about 460,000 distinct CDR3 sequences, around 11% seen once, with 10% in the top ten. Sequences were obtained from PBMCs. The source of these receptors is a human donor in good health (CMV status not recorded). Some clones in this sample may be carry-over from other donors' samples. The CDR3 runs from the conserved cysteine through the conserved F or W. D genes are given only for firm matches. The size entry is marked missing in some rows and otherwise reads once, few, many or a size class.

size	V	D	J	length	DNA	CDR3
many	TRBV7-2	NA	TRBJ2-5	13	TGTGCCAGCAGCTTTTTCGGGCAAGAGACCCAGTACTTC	CASSFFGQETQYF
many	TRBV4-1	NA	TRBJ1-4	16	TGCGCCAGCAGCCAACCTAGACGTGGAACTAATGAAAAACTGTTTTTT	CASSQPRRGTNEKLFF
NA	TRBV15	NA	TRBJ1-1	14	TGTGTCACCAGCATTAGCGAGGGGAACACTGAAGCTTTCTTT	CVTSISEGNTEAFF
NA	TRBV14	TRBD1	TRBJ2-7	15	TGTGCCAGCAGCCAAGCGGACAGGGGGTTGTACGAGCAGTACTTC	CASSQADRGLYEQYF
many	TRBV7-2	TRBD2	TRBJ2-1	17	TGTGCCAGCAGCTTCGGACTAGCGGGAGGGCCTAGAAATGAGCAGTTCTTC	CASSFGLAGGPRNEQFF
many	TRBV11-2	NA	TRBJ2-7	14	TGTGCCAGCAGCTTCCCGGGTCGAACCTACGAGCAGTACTTC	CASSFPGRTYEQYF
many	TRBV7-8	TRBD2	TRBJ2-1	15	TGTGCCAGCAGCTTTAGACTAGCGGGGGGGAATGAGCAGTTCTTC	CASSFRLAGGNEQFF
many	TRBV15	NA	TRBJ2-7	17	TGTGCCACCAGCAGAGATACCTCCCGTGATGGGGACTACGAGCAGTACTTC	CATSRDTSRDGDYEQYF
many	TRBV2	TRBD1	TRBJ2-5	14	TGTGCCAGCAGGGACCGGACAGGACAAGAGACCCAGTACTTC	CASRDRTGQETQYF
few	TRBV19	TRBD1	TRBJ1-5	15	TGTGCCAGTAGTACCCAGGGGGCGGGAATTCAGCCCCAGCATTTT	CASSTQGAGIQPQHF
few	TRBV19	NA	TRBJ1-5	16	TGTGCCAGTAGTATAGGTTTAAGACAGTACAATCAGCCCCAGCATTTT	CASSIGLRQYNQPQHF
many	TRBV12-3/TRBV12-4	NA	TRBJ1-3	16	TGTGCCAGCAGTCCTACAGGTTGGGCCTCTGGAAACACCATATATTTT	CASSPTGWASGNTIYF
NA	TRBV15	NA	TRBJ2-5	15	TGTGCCACCAGCAGTACAGTGGGCTCCCAAGAGACCCAGTACTTC	CATSSTVGSQETQYF
many	TRBV11-2	NA	TRBJ2-1	12	TGTGCCAGCAGCTTCGGTCGGAATGAGCAGTTCTTC	CASSFGRNEQFF
many	TRBV7-2	TRBD1	TRBJ1-1	14	TGTGCCAGCAGCGGACAGGGGGCGAACACTGAAGCTTTCTTT	CASSGQGANTEAFF
few	TRBV12-3/TRBV12-4	NA	TRBJ2-5	15	TGTGCCAGCAGTTCCAGGGGAGGGGGGGGGGAGACCCAGTACTTC	CASSSRGGGGETQYF
many	TRBV5-4	NA	TRBJ1-1	13	TGTGCCAGCAGCTTGGCCGGAGTCTCTGAAGCTTTCTTT	CASSLAGVSEAFF
many	TRBV29-1	NA	TRBJ1-3	12	TGCAGCGCCTCATCCTCTGGAAACACCATATATTTT	CSASSSGNTIYF
many	TRBV5-1	NA	TRBJ2-7	15	TGCGCCAGCAGCTTGGAGGCCAGGACAACCTACGAGCAGTACTTC	CASSLEARTTYEQYF
NA	TRBV7-9	TRBD1	TRBJ2-3	17	TGTGCCAGCACCCCAGGGGGAGAGGAGGAAAGCACAGATACGCAGTATTTT	CASTPGGEEESTDTQYF